This TCR beta chain was captured by sequencing in a study of OX40 agonist ivuxolimab in advanced cancers. Germline CDR1 and CDR2: SGHRS and YFSETQ. V was clipped by 4 bases and J by 6 bases, with 13 bases between them. This CDR3 is built from 14 residues. Remarks on this clone: Its antigen remains unknown.

TCRdb's copy holds only in-frame clones and misses some; the assay was immunoSEQ multiplex PCR. Here the sample spans 30,000 to 45,000 clones, 60% to 85% being singletons. Study results and limitations: Nonresponders, in some cases, also had low normalized T-cell clonal expansion.

This sequence joins TRBV5-1 and TRBJ1-4; D gene unclear. The clonotype was recovered from an adult with an advanced solid tumor such as melanoma, head and neck, liver or kidney cancer. This material consisted of CD4+ or CD8+ T cells sorted from blood, taken in a trial of the OX40 agonist ivuxolimab. The CDR3 DNA reads TGCGCCAGCAGCATGGACTGGAACGATGAAAAACTGTTTTTT. Its protein is CASSMDWNDEKLFF. The full variable domain, in which reference TRBV5-1 and TRBJ1-4 provide the parts outside the CDR3, is KAGVTQTPRYLIKTRGQQVTLSCSPISGHRSVSWYQQTPGQGLQFLFEYFSETQRNKGNFPGRFSGRQFSNSRSEMNVSTLELGDSALYLCASSMDWNDEKLFFGSGTQLSVL.